These T cell receptor beta chains were read from a single sample in a study of cytomegalovirus exposure and HLA in healthy donors. The method was immunoSEQ multiplex PCR; TCRdb's version includes in-frame clones alone and lacks a portion of them. The repertoire holds about 100,000 clones, with roughly 80% as singletons. The sample was PBMCs. Every receptor here comes from a male donor in good health and CMV-seropositive. Both conserved end residues are part of each CDR3. Each record gives: J gene, clone size, CDR3 length, V gene, CDR3 protein. Expanded clones are given a class, and other clones once, few, many or no size at all.

TRBJ1-6	NA	14	TRBV5-4	CASSGTAYNSPLHF
TRBJ1-1	NA	13	TRBV21-1	CATPGQGNTEAFF
TRBJ2-1	NA	14	TRBV11-1	CASSVGQRYNEQFF
TRBJ2-5	few	17	TRBV9	CASSPSLAGALLETQYF
TRBJ2-7	few	12	TRBV18	CASSPSSYEQYF
TRBJ2-3	few	14	TRBV18	CASAPGLQTDTQYF
TRBJ1-6	NA	13	TRBV5-4	CASSPRLNSPLHF
TRBJ2-5	NA	11	TRBV19	CASSIRETQYF
TRBJ1-2	NA	13	TRBV6-5	CASTPGTPYGYTF
TRBJ1-5	NA	16	TRBV6-4	CASSDTRQGGNQPQHF
TRBJ1-3	NA	15	TRBV28	CASSQDSPSGNTIYF
TRBJ2-2	NA	14	TRBV19	CASERQGRTGELFF
TRBJ2-6	few	16	TRBV10-1	CASSEPPQGGANVLTF
TRBJ2-6	NA	15	TRBV5-1	CASSWGQPGANVLTF
TRBJ2-7	once	13	TRBV7-2	CASSGTEGGEQYF
TRBJ1-2	NA	13	TRBV27	CASSTGGSYGYTF
TRBJ2-3	once	14	TRBV6-6	CASRRQGAPDTQYF
TRBJ2-2	NA	16	TRBV10-3	CAISGTSKSDTGELFF
TRBJ1-2	NA	16	TRBV15	CATSREVVGQSYGYTF
TRBJ2-3	once	17	TRBV5-1	CASSRALGTTSTDTQYF
TRBJ1-6	NA	14	TRBV19	CASSIAQDTSPLHF
TRBJ1-5	few	14	TRBV6-1	CASSEGAGVEPQHF
TRBJ1-6	NA	16	TRBV5-6	CASSFFRTVGNSPLHF